These 21 T cell receptor beta chains came from one sample sequenced in a study of esophageal squamous cell carcinoma under preoperative chemotherapy. Time point here: before preoperative PTX-NDP chemotherapy. Each CDR3 protein gets one entry after TCRdb re-called the PCR reads with MiXCR. The sample carries about 16,000 distinct CDR3 sequences, around 45% recorded once. The material was obtained from a patient given preoperative chemotherapy. The receptors were sampled from a human donor with esophageal squamous cell carcinoma. The donor label of this sample is uncertain.

Remarks on this clonotype: An end of the junction differs from the germline gene, which may be a read error. The V and J genes are TRBV7-6 and TRBJ2-1, with TRBD2 as a possible D gene (5 bases). The CDR3 length is 12 residues. CDR1 is SGHVS, CDR2 FNYEAQ, per germline. This CDR3 is CVSSLGSTDWFF. In DNA form, the CDR3 reads TGTGTCAGCAGCTTAGGTTCGACGGACTGGTTCTTC.

This clonotype appeared many times. The CDR3 protein is CASSRLVGETQYF. The CDR3 DNA reads TGTGCCAGCAGCCGTTTAGTTGGAGAGACCCAGTACTTC. The chain combines TRBV7-3 with TRBJ2-5; D is uncertain. Looked up from germline, CDR1 is SGHTA and CDR2 is FQGTGA. The length of the CDR3 is 13 residues. V was trimmed by 5 bases and J by 4 bases, leaving 11 bases between them.

The rearrangement joins TRBV7-3 to TRBJ2-4; D tentatively fits TRBD1 or TRBD2 (5 bases each). CDR3 size: 20 residues. Trimming cost V 1 base and J 13 bases, with 35 bases left between them. Germline assignment: CDR1 SGHTA and CDR2 FQGTGA. CDR3 DNA sequence: TGTGCCAGCAGCTTAAAAGGAAGTGTCTCGGGGCTGCGAGCCAAAGATACGCAGTACTTC. Protein product: CASSLKGSVSGLRAKDTQYF.

V and J are TRBV7-3 and TRBJ2-3; 7 bases align to TRBD2. CDR3 length equals 15 residues. Germline values: CDR1 SGHTA, CDR2 FQGTGA. After removal of 1 base from V and 3 bases from J, the junction contained 4 bases not matched to a gene. DNA of the CDR3: TGTGCCAGCAGCTTAATGGGGGGGATTACAGATACGCAGTATTTT. This codes for CASSLMGGITDTQYF.

The rearrangement uses TRBV7-8 and TRBJ2-2; tentatively, D is TRBD2 (6 bases). The CDR3 has 16 amino acids. Trimming removed 4 bases at V and 7 bases at J, with 19 bases between. Per the germline V gene, CDR1 is SGHVS and CDR2 is FQNEAQ. In DNA, the CDR3 is TGTGCCAGCAGCTACGTGATGCGGGGTCGAGGCGGGGAGCTGTTTTTT. Amino acid sequence: CASSYVMRGRGGELFF.

With regard to this clonotype: This could be a read error, since a much larger clone is one nucleotide away. The CDR3 region is CASSSNPGRLGYF. In DNA, the CDR3 is TGTGCCAGCAGCTCGAACCCGGGGAGGTTGGGGTACTTC. The V gene is TRBV7-2, the J gene TRBJ2-5; tentative D call: TRBD2 (6 bases). The germline V and J ends were trimmed by 4 bases and 13 bases, with 19 bases remaining between them. The CDR3 loop spans 13 amino acids. From germline, CDR1 is SGHTA and CDR2 FQGNSA. The whole variable domain, remainder taken from reference TRBV7-2 and TRBJ2-5, is GAGVSQSPSNKVTEKGKDVELRCDPISGHTALYWYRQSLGQGLEFLIYFQGNSAPDKSGLPSDRFSAERTGGSVSTLTIQRTQQEDSAVYLCASSSNPGRLGYFGPGTRLLVL.

This clonotype occurred a few times. The J gene is TRBJ2-5, the V gene TRBV6-1; no firm D call. The CDR3 totals 15 residues. CDR1 and CDR2 (germline): MNHNS, SASEGT. V was cut by 5 bases and J by 1 base, with 14 bases left in between. CDR3 residues: CASSTPTRGQETQYF. CDR3 DNA sequence: TGTGCCAGCAGTACCCCAACCCGCGGCCAAGAGACCCAGTACTTC.

Ten or more counts support this clonotype. The gene calls are TRBV7-2 and TRBJ2-1, with D maybe TRBD2 (5 bases). V lost 0 bases and J lost 10, with 7 bases in between. CDR1 SGHTA and CDR2 FQGNSA come from the germline V gene. This CDR3 region has 12 residues. For the CDR3, the DNA is TGTGCCAGCAGCTTAGCACGGAGGGAGCAGTTCTTC. As protein: CASSLARREQFF.

This CDR3 is CASSQGGIAQETQYF. The DNA of the CDR3 is TGTGCCAGCAGCCAGGGGGGAATAGCCCAAGAGACCCAGTACTTC. The chain joins TRBV7-2 to TRBJ2-5; D might be TRBD1 (7 bases). Trimming stripped 5 bases from V and 1 base from J, with 14 bases between. CDR3 size: 15 residues. Per the germline V gene, CDR1 is SGHTA and CDR2 is FQGNSA.

The chain joins TRBV7-7 to TRBJ1-6; D gene unclear. Germline CDR1 is SSHAT and CDR2 is FNYEAQ (reference sequence). CDR3 length: 9 residues. For the CDR3, the DNA is TGTGCTATTAATTCACCCCTCCACTTT. Translated: CAINSPLHF. Full variable domain (rest looked up from reference TRBV7-7 and TRBJ1-6): GAGVSQSPRYKVTKRGQDVTLRCDPISSHATLYWYQQALGQGPEFLTYFNYEAQPDKSGLPSDRFSAERPEGSISTLTIQRTEQRDSAMYRCAINSPLHFGNGTRLTVT.

Worth noting for this clonotype: A read error may account for a junction end that differs from germline. This rearrangement joins TRBV12-3 or TRBV12-4 to TRBJ2-3, with 7 positions matching TRBD2. This CDR3 has 15 amino acids. The DNA of the CDR3 is TGTGCCAGCGTGGGGGGGAGACGAGCCACAGACACGCAGTATTTT. This sequence encodes CASVGGRRATDTQYF.

In its sample, this clonotype was seen many times. V and J are TRBV11-2 and TRBJ2-3, with D possibly matching TRBD2 (6 bases). V was shortened by 5 bases and J by 2 bases, with 17 bases between the two germline ends. CDR1 is SGHAT and CDR2 is FQNNGV in the germline V gene. This CDR3 comprises 16 residues. This CDR3 is CASSPSGVGTTDTQYF. The CDR3 bases are TGTGCCAGCAGCCCGTCGGGGGTCGGCACCACAGATACGCAGTATTTT.

This clonotype is labeled medium-sized. The CDR3 loop reads CASSLTGTSLEQYF. The CDR3 DNA follows: TGTGCCAGCAGCTTAACCGGGACTTCGCTCGAGCAGTACTTC. This chain connects TRBV7-3 to TRBJ2-5; a possible D gene is TRBD2 (6 bases). The J call may be mistaken, given a closer DNA end match to TRBJ2-7. The CDR3 has 14 residues. Germline assignment: CDR1 SGHTA and CDR2 FQGTGA.

This clonotype was picked up one time. The CDR3 nucleotides read TGTGCCAGCAGGGGACTAGCGACGAACTCCTACAATGAGCAGTTCTTC. It yields the protein CASRGLATNSYNEQFF. The chain combines TRBV6-1 with TRBJ2-1, with TRBD2 matching over 10 bases. This CDR3 is 16 amino acids long. The germline V gene has CDR1 MNHNS and CDR2 SASEGT. J was trimmed by 0 bases and V by 6 bases; bases with no gene match: 5.

In its sample, this clonotype was seen a few times. The V call is TRBV12-3 or TRBV12-4, the J call TRBJ2-5; D is unresolved. Trimming took 6 bases from V and 5 from J, leaving 7 bases between them. The CDR3 spans 11 residues. The CDR3 DNA reads TGTGCCAGCAGCCGGTTGGAGACCCAGTACTTC. Its translation is CASSRLETQYF.

With regard to this clonotype: Compared with germline, one end of the junction differs, possibly owing to a read error. The gene calls are TRBV6-5 and TRBJ2-2; 9 bases fit TRBD2. CDR1 is MNHEY and CDR2 is SVGAGI in the germline V gene. The CDR3 runs 16 residues. CDR3 DNA sequence: TGTGCCAGCAGTCTACTAGCGGGCGGGAACACAGGGGCGCTGTATTTT. It specifies CASSLLAGGNTGALYF.

This clonotype is medium-sized (0.01 to 0.1%). This chain uses TRBV6-1 with TRBJ2-1; D remains unclear. Trimming took off 6 bases at V and 6 bases at J, with 12 bases between the two ends. Germline lookup yields CDR1 MNHNS and CDR2 SASEGT. The CDR3 is made up of 13 amino acids. Here the CDR3 reads CASSSPLGNEQFF. CDR3 sequence (DNA): TGTGCCAGCAGCTCCCCCTTGGGCAATGAGCAGTTCTTC.

This clonotype was observed a few times. This chain joins TRBV11-3 and TRBJ2-4; D possibly corresponds to TRBD1 (6 bases). The CDR3 has 18 amino acids. Germline V gene lookup returns CDR1 SGHNT and CDR2 YENEEA. With 4 bases removed from V and 0 bases from J, the gap between germline ends came to 19 bases. Here the CDR3 DNA reads TGTGCCAGCAGCTCCCTCGACAGGTGGGATCTAGCCAAAAACATTCAGTACTTC. The encoded protein is CASSSLDRWDLAKNIQYF.

The chain is built from TRBV12-3 or TRBV12-4 and TRBJ2-3; D might be TRBD2 (5 bases). The CDR3 has 15 residues. Trimming took off 2 bases at V and 0 bases at J, with 9 bases between the two ends. The CDR3 DNA reads TGTGCCAGCAGTTTAACCGGGATAAGCACAGATACGCAGTATTTT. It is translated as CASSLTGISTDTQYF.

This clonotype has more than one count but fewer than ten. The chain couples TRBV7-2 to TRBJ2-7; 10 bases map to TRBD2. The DNA end is a closer match to TRBJ2-1, so the J assignment may be wrong. CDR3 length equals 14 residues. Looked up from germline, CDR1 is SGHTA and CDR2 is FQGNSA. The CDR3 DNA reads as TGTGCCAGCAGCTTTAGCGGGGGGACTAATGAGCAGTTCTTC. Translated: CASSFSGGTNEQFF.

The J gene is TRBJ2-5, the V gene TRBV12-3 or TRBV12-4; 13 bases map to TRBD2. CDR3 size: 17 residues. Germline trimming cut 5 bases from V and 11 bases from J; bases unmatched to any gene: 17. The CDR3 reads CASSGLAGALEGNEQYF. CDR3 DNA: TGTGCCAGCAGTGGACTAGCGGGAGCCTTGGAAGGGAATGAGCAGTACTTC.